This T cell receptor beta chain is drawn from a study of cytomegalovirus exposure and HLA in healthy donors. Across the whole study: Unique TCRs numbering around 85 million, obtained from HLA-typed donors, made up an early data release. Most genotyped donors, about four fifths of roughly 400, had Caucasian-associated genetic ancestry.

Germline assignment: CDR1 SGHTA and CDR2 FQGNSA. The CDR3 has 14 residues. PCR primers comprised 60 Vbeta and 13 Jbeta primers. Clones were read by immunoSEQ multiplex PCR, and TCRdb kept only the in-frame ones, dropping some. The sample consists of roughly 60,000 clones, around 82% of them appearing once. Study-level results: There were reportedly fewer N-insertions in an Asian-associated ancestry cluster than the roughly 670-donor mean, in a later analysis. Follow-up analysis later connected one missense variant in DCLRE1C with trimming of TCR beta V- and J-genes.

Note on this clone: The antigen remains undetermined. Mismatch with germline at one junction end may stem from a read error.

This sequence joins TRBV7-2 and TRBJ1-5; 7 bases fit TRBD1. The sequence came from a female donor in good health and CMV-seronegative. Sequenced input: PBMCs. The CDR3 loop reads CAGSWVQGNQPQHF. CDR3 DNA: TGTGCCGGCAGCTGGGTACAGGGGAACCAGCCCCAGCATTTT.